These 15 T cell receptor beta chains share one sample of origin, sequenced in a study of control samples from healthy donors and cancer patients. The protocol was immunoSEQ multiplex PCR, while the TCRdb copy is restricted to in-frame clones and leaves out a portion. The table includes some 76,000 clones, approximately 91% detected once. Sequencing used PBMCs. Receptors originate from a woman aged 50 to 65 with colorectal cancer.

The chain uses TRBV7-2 and TRBJ1-1, with D possibly matching TRBD1 (6 bases). Germline CDR1 and CDR2: SGHTA and FQGNSA. The CDR3 extends over 14 amino acids. Trimming took 0 bases from V and 5 from J, leaving 10 bases between them. The CDR3 protein is CASSLAQGGTEAFF. Here the CDR3 DNA reads TGTGCCAGCAGCTTAGCACAGGGAGGGACTGAAGCTTTCTTT.

The chain joins TRBV18 to TRBJ2-7; possibly TRBD1 for D (5 bases). Trimming shortened V by 1 base and J by 5 bases, and 9 bases separated the two germline ends. The V gene's germline CDR1 is KGHSH and CDR2 LQKENI. The CDR3 has 13 amino acids. CDR3 region: CASSPRQGHEQYV. In DNA form, the CDR3 reads TGTGCCAGCTCACCACGGCAGGGCCACGAGCAGTACGTC.

The chain carries TRBV29-1 and TRBJ1-2; TRBD1 aligns across 7 bases. CDR3 length equals 15 residues. Germline lookup yields CDR1 SQVTM and CDR2 ANQGSEA. The V and J ends lost 0 bases and 4 bases, in that order; junction bases with no gene match: 8. The CDR3 DNA follows: TGCAGCGTTGAAGATCGAGAGGGGGCTTTCTATGGCTACACCTTC. Translation gives CSVEDREGAFYGYTF.

This clone occurred once. The rearrangement uses TRBV30 and TRBJ2-6; D unresolved. V was trimmed by 0 bases and J by 2 bases, leaving 8 bases between them. Germline V gene data show CDR1 as GTSNPN and CDR2 as SVGIG (reference sequence). The CDR3 length is 15 residues. The CDR3 loop is CAWSVLGTGANVLTF. As DNA, the CDR3 is TGTGCCTGGAGTGTACTGGGGACTGGGGCCAACGTCCTGACTTTC. The full variable domain, in which reference TRBV30 and TRBJ2-6 provide the parts outside the CDR3, is SQTIHQWPATLVQPVGSPLSLECTVEGTSNPNLYWYRQAAGRGLQLLFYSVGIGQISSEVPQNLSASRPQDRQFILSSKKLLLSDSGFYLCAWSVLGTGANVLTFGAGSRLTVL.

The rearrangement links TRBV7-8 to TRBJ2-3; TRBD1 matches 7 bases. Per the germline V gene, CDR1 is SGHVS and CDR2 is FQNEAQ. The CDR3 is 17 amino acids. V shed 5 bases and J 4 bases; nucleotides not matched to a gene: 15. The CDR3 spells CASSRHTGEPRPDTQYF. The CDR3 DNA follows: TGTGCCAGCAGCCGGCATACAGGGGAACCACGCCCAGATACGCAGTATTTT.

The chain joins TRBV5-1 to TRBJ1-6; 8 positions match TRBD1. The CDR3 runs to 14 residues. CDR1 SGHRS and CDR2 YFSETQ come from the germline V gene. Trimming removed 4 bases from V and 13 bases from J; junction bases left unmatched: 10. CDR3 in DNA: TGCGCCAGCAGCGCGGACAGGGCGGTCGGTCCCCTCCACTTT. Protein sequence: CASSADRAVGPLHF.

This clone was seen more than once but under ten times. The V and J genes are TRBV6-5 and TRBJ1-1; no clear D. This CDR3 has 14 amino acids. The germline CDR1 and CDR2 sequences are MNHEY and SVGAGI. V was trimmed by 2 bases and J by 3 bases, leaving 10 bases between them. For the CDR3, the DNA is TGTGCCAGCAGTTACGGTTGGGCCGACACTGAAGCTTTCTTT. Amino acid sequence: CASSYGWADTEAFF.

The CDR3 is CASSLSGGATYNEQFF. Written as DNA, the CDR3 is TGCGCCAGCAGCTTAAGCGGGGGGGCCACCTACAATGAGCAGTTCTTC. The chain employs TRBV5-1 and TRBJ2-1; 10 bases align to TRBD2. The CDR3 spans 16 residues. The germline V gene encodes CDR1 SGHRS and CDR2 YFSETQ. The trim removed 2 bases at V and 2 bases at J, leaving 4 bases unmatched.

The rearrangement joins TRBV4-1 to TRBJ2-7; D is uncertain. CDR3 length: 14 residues. CDR1 and CDR2 (germline): MGHRA, YSYEKL. V was cut by 1 base and J by 10 bases, with 17 bases left in between. CDR3 residues: CASSQVVNSKSQYV. DNA for the CDR3: TGCGCCAGCAGCCAAGTTGTAAACTCCAAGTCACAGTACGTC.

V and J are TRBV5-1 and TRBJ2-3, with D uncertain. The CDR3 runs 14 residues. Trimming stripped 6 bases from V and 0 bases from J, with 11 bases between. Germline CDR1 reads SGHRS; CDR2 reads YFSETQ. Here the CDR3 reads CASIGGTSTDTQYF. The CDR3 DNA reads as TGCGCCAGCATCGGCGGAACTAGCACAGATACGCAGTATTTT. The entire variable domain, with the rest obtained from reference TRBV5-1 and TRBJ2-3, is as follows: KAGVTQTPRYLIKTRGQQVTLSCSPISGHRSVSWYQQTPGQGLQFLFEYFSETQRNKGNFPGRFSGRQFSNSRSEMNVSTLELGDSALYLCASIGGTSTDTQYFGPGTRLTVL.

This chain uses TRBV19 with TRBJ2-2; D remains unclear. Per germline, CDR1 LNHDA and CDR2 SQIVND (reference sequence). The CDR3 loop spans 15 amino acids. V gave up 4 bases and J gave up 2 bases, with 11 bases separating them. CDR3 region: CASSTDGGNTGELFF. The CDR3 DNA is TGTGCCAGTAGTACCGACGGCGGAAACACCGGGGAGCTGTTTTTT. Full variable domain (remainder filled in from reference TRBV19 and TRBJ2-2): DGGITQSPKYLFRKEGQNVTLSCEQNLNHDAMYWYRQDPGQGLRLIYYSQIVNDFQKGDIAEGYSVSREKKESFPLTVTSAQKNPTAFYLCASSTDGGNTGELFFGEGSRLTVL.

This clone has more than one count but fewer than ten. This sequence joins TRBV19 and TRBJ2-3; D not resolved. Germline assignment: CDR1 LNHDA and CDR2 SQIVND (reference sequence). The length of the CDR3 is 16 residues. The ends were cut back, 0 bases at V and 1 base at J, with 11 bases in the middle. Here the CDR3 DNA reads TGTGCCAGTAGTATAGATGAAGGGAAAGGCACAGATACGCAGTATTTT. The encoded protein is CASSIDEGKGTDTQYF. Together with reference TRBV19 and TRBJ2-3, the CDR3 gives the full variable domain: DGGITQSPKYLFRKEGQNVTLSCEQNLNHDAMYWYRQDPGQGLRLIYYSQIVNDFQKGDIAEGYSVSREKKESFPLTVTSAQKNPTAFYLCASSIDEGKGTDTQYFGPGTRLTVL.

The chain links TRBV10-3 to TRBJ2-5, with 8 bases that match TRBD1. This CDR3 has 14 amino acids. V shed 7 bases and J 2 bases; nucleotides not matched to a gene: 6. Germline CDR1 reads ENHRY; CDR2 reads SYGVKD. CDR3 amino acids: CAINPGQGQETQYF. CDR3 in DNA: TGTGCCATCAATCCTGGACAGGGTCAAGAGACCCAGTACTTC.

The rearrangement joins TRBV29-1 to TRBJ1-6; 10 bases are a match to TRBD1. V shed 4 bases and J 9 bases; nucleotides not matched to a gene: 6. CDR1 is SQVTM, CDR2 ANQGSEA, per germline. This CDR3 has 14 residues. The CDR3 DNA reads TGCAGCGTTGCCTCGGGACAGGGGAGTTCACCCCTCCACTTT. Its protein is CSVASGQGSSPLHF.

The chain is built from TRBV3-1 (or the pseudogene TRBV3-2) and TRBJ1-3; D is uncertain. Germline V gives CDR1 LGHDT, CDR2 YNNKEL (reference sequence). V dropped 1 base and J dropped 3 bases, with 1 base sitting between them. The CDR3 is 12 amino acids. The CDR3 coding sequence is TGTGCCAGCAGCCAAGTTGGAAACACCATATATTTT. This encodes CASSQVGNTIYF.